A selection of T cell receptor beta chains follows, all from one sample in a study of blood T cell repertoires in COVID-19. The protocol was immunoSEQ multiplex PCR, while the TCRdb copy is restricted to in-frame clones and leaves out a portion. Of under 250,000 clones in the sample, about 93% were seen once. Sample: peripheral blood. The source is a man aged 25 to 45 with COVID-19, enrolled during active disease. Each CDR3 is given with its conserved first and last residue. Each record gives: V gene, CDR3 length, D gene, clone size, J gene, CDR3 DNA, CDR3 protein. The D gene is left open where the match is weak. The size field is filled for only some rows; it gives once, few, many or a size class.

TRBV2	11	-	-	TRBJ1-2	TGTGCCAGCAGTGACACAGGGGGCTACACCTTC	CASSDTGGYTF
TRBV19	15	TRBD2	-	TRBJ2-1	TGTGCCAGTAGTCCGGGACTAGCGGGGTTCGATGAGCAGTTCTTC	CASSPGLAGFDEQFF
TRBV5-1	15	-	-	TRBJ2-3	TGCGCCAGCAGCTTGACAGGGTATGTTGCAGATACGCAGTATTTT	CASSLTGYVADTQYF
TRBV5-4	15	TRBD1	few	TRBJ1-2	TGTGCCAGCAGCTCAAAAACAGGGGGCGACTATGGCTACACCTTC	CASSSKTGGDYGYTF
TRBV11-2	15	TRBD2	-	TRBJ2-7	TGTGCCAGCACCTTGGGGGGGGTGATCTCCTACGAGCAGTACTTC	CASTLGGVISYEQYF
TRBV4-1	18	TRBD1	-	TRBJ2-7	TGCGCCAGCAGCCTAGCAACCGGGACAGGGCTATTTAGCTACGAGCAGTACTTC	CASSLATGTGLFSYEQYF
TRBV4-1	13	-	-	TRBJ2-3	TGCGCCAGCAGCCACCCGTCTGCAGATACGCAGTATTTT	CASSHPSADTQYF
TRBV6-5	15	-	-	TRBJ1-5	TGTGCCAGCCGCCCACAGGGAACGGGCAATCAGCCCCAGCATTTT	CASRPQGTGNQPQHF
TRBV5-3	20	TRBD2	once	TRBJ2-1	TGTGCCAGATGGGAGGGAATTGGACTAGCGGGGGCCAAATTCTACAATGAGCAGTTCTTC	CARWEGIGLAGAKFYNEQFF
TRBV10-2	13	-	-	TRBJ1-2	TGCGCCAGCAGTGAGTCACAGGGCCTTGGCTACACCTTC	CASSESQGLGYTF
TRBV9	14	-	once	TRBJ1-3	TGTGCCAGCAGCGTAGACCGGGGAGGAAACACCATATATTTT	CASSVDRGGNTIYF